This T cell receptor (beta chain) was recovered during a study of T cell changes during pregnancy in multiple sclerosis. Trimming cost V 7 bases and J 2 bases, with 12 bases left between them. The CDR3 extends over 14 amino acids. Germline CDR1 LNHDA, CDR2 SQIVND (reference sequence). Produced via immunoSEQ multiplex PCR; TCRdb's table is partial and in-frame only. Among about 55,000 clones listed, approximately 93% were seen once. Sequences were derived from CD8+ T cells from peripheral blood mononuclear cells, sampled in the second trimester of pregnancy. This TCR was recovered from a female donor with multiple sclerosis, enrolled in a pregnancy study. V usage is TRBV19 and J usage is TRBJ2-1; D perhaps matches TRBD2 (5 bases). Here the CDR3 DNA reads TGTGCCAGTACTCCGGGGTCAGCCTACAATGAGCAGTTCTTC. Amino acids: CASTPGSAYNEQFF.